The clone carrying this T cell receptor beta chain was observed a few times. Its antigen is undetermined. 60 Vbeta and 13 Jbeta primers were used in PCR. Measured with immunoSEQ multiplex PCR; TCRdb has only the in-frame clones, and not every one. The repertoire holds under 150,000 clones, with roughly 80% as singletons. The sample belongs to a study of cytomegalovirus exposure and HLA in healthy donors. Study-level results: About 150 TCR beta chains were listed as cytomegalovirus-associated.

CDR3 length: 14 amino acids. The V and J ends lost 5 bases and 3 bases respectively, with 14 bases between them. Germline assignment: CDR1 SEHNR and CDR2 FQNEAQ (reference sequence). The specimen sequenced was PBMCs. V usage is TRBV7-9 and J usage is TRBJ2-7, with D maybe TRBD2 (6 bases). The sequence came from a boy aged 5-17 years in good health and CMV-seronegative. The CDR3 nucleotides are TGTGCCAGCAGCCTCACTAGCAGCCGCTACGAGCAGTACTTC. It translates to CASSLTSSRYEQYF.